A single sample is the source of the 15 T cell receptor beta chains below, sequenced in a study of blood T cell repertoires in COVID-19. Method: immunoSEQ multiplex PCR; TCRdb's copy keeps in-frame clones and lacks some. This sample has 310,000 or so clones; approximately 90% occur once, and the top ten carry 1.1%. The sequenced sample consisted of PBMCs or T cells enriched from blood (not recorded which). Source of these receptors: a woman aged 25 to 39 who had recovered from COVID-19.

Only one count was recorded for this clone. The genes are TRBV28 and TRBJ1-4; weak D call: TRBD1 (6 bases). The V gene lost 7 bases and the J gene lost 7 bases, with 16 bases spanning the gap. Germline loops: CDR1 MDHEN, CDR2 SYDVKM. The CDR3 is made up of 14 amino acids. Written as DNA, the CDR3 is TGTGCCAGCACCCCCGGGGGGGGCCGTGAAAAACTGTTTTTT. Its translation is CASTPGGGREKLFF. The full variable domain, with the rest looked up from reference TRBV28 and TRBJ1-4, is DVKVTQSSRYLVKRTGEKVFLECVQDMDHENMFWYRQDPGLGLRLIYFSYDVKMKEKGDIPEGYSVSREKKERFSLILESASTNQTSMYLCASTPGGGREKLFFGSGTQLSVL.

The chain carries TRBV19 and TRBJ2-6, with 7 nucleotides matching TRBD1. The J segment lost 1 base and the V segment lost 9 bases, leaving 9 bases of the junction unmatched. Germline-derived CDR1 and CDR2 are LNHDA and SQIVND (reference sequence). The CDR3 covers 16 residues. The CDR3 nucleotides are TGTGCCAGCAACAGGGGTGCCGGGTCTGGGGCCAACGTCCTGACTTTC. This translates into CASNRGAGSGANVLTF.

The chain has TRBV7-9 and TRBJ2-5; no clear D. Per the germline V gene, CDR1 is SEHNR and CDR2 is FQNEAQ (reference sequence). This CDR3 has 13 amino acids. V was cut by 5 bases and J by 3 bases, with 10 bases left in between. CDR3 DNA sequence: TGTGCCAGCAGCCCAAGACGGGAAGAGACCCAGTACTTC. Its translation is CASSPRREETQYF.

The genes are TRBV29-1 and TRBJ2-7; no reliable D call. The germline CDR1 and CDR2 sequences are SQVTM and ANQGSEA. The CDR3 is 12 residues long. Trimming removed 0 bases at V and 3 bases at J, with 6 bases between. CDR3 sequence (DNA): TGCAGCGTTGAAGATTCCGTCTACGAGCAGTACTTC. It yields the protein CSVEDSVYEQYF.

V usage is TRBV28 and J usage is TRBJ2-2; TRBD2 aligns across 10 bases. V trimming: 8 bases; J trimming: 4 bases; junction bases outside the gene matches: 10. The CDR3 consists of 16 residues. CDR1 is MDHEN, CDR2 SYDVKM, per germline. The CDR3 DNA is TGTGCCAGCGGATTAAACGGACTAGCGGTCACCGGGGAGCTGTTTTTT. It encodes CASGLNGLAVTGELFF.

The rearrangement uses TRBV9 and TRBJ2-7, with TRBD2 identical over 8 bases. Germline V gives CDR1 SGDLS, CDR2 YYNGEE. This CDR3 is built from 15 residues. The V segment lost 1 base and the J segment 5 bases; nucleotides outside the gene matches: 8. The CDR3 nucleotides read TGTGCCAGCAGCGTAAGAAGCGGGAGAATGGACGAGCAGTACTTC. As protein: CASSVRSGRMDEQYF.

The V and J genes are TRBV2 and TRBJ2-7, with 9 bases identical to TRBD2. The CDR3 is made up of 14 amino acids. Germline lookup yields CDR1 SNHLY and CDR2 FYNNEI. The V segment lost 10 bases and the J segment 3 bases; nucleotides outside the gene matches: 10. CDR3 coding DNA: TGTGCCATCCGTACCGGGACTAGCAGCTACGAGCAGTACTTC. Translation: CAIRTGTSSYEQYF.

This sequence joins TRBV27 and TRBJ2-2; 9 bases fit TRBD2. This CDR3 spans 15 amino acids. Germline V CDR1 and CDR2: MNHEY, SMNVEV (reference sequence). With 1 base clipped from V and 6 bases from J, the junction kept 3 bases outside the gene matches. In DNA form, the CDR3 reads TGTGCCAGCAGTTTATTAGCGGGAGTGTCCGGGGAGCTGTTTTTT. It codes for CASSLLAGVSGELFF.

The V gene is TRBV29-1, the J gene TRBJ2-1; 7 bases agree with TRBD2. Germline trimming cut 5 bases from V and 0 bases from J; bases unmatched to any gene: 7. Germline assignment: CDR1 SQVTM and CDR2 ANQGSEA. The CDR3 spans 15 residues. CDR3 sequence (DNA): TGCAGCGTTTCCCCAGGCGGGAGCTCCTACAATGAGCAGTTCTTC. Translation: CSVSPGGSSYNEQFF.

The gene calls are TRBV5-1 and TRBJ2-1, with a tentative D call TRBD2 (6 bases). V was pared by 0 bases and J by 2 bases, with 9 bases between. The germline V gene has CDR1 SGHRS and CDR2 YFSETQ. The CDR3 is 15 amino acids. CDR3 residues: CASSLELATYNEQFF. The CDR3 region has the DNA TGCGCCAGCAGCTTGGAGCTAGCGACCTACAATGAGCAGTTCTTC.

Comments on this clone: Other DNA sequences of this sample code for an identical CDR3. V usage is TRBV6-5 and J usage is TRBJ1-3; D perhaps matches TRBD1 (6 bases). There are 15 residues in the CDR3. Per the germline V gene, CDR1 is MNHEY and CDR2 is SVGAGI. The germline V and J ends were trimmed by 0 bases and 1 base, with 7 bases remaining between them. CDR3 sequence reads: CASSYSTGSGNTIYF. The CDR3 nucleotides are TGTGCCAGCAGTTACTCAACAGGGTCTGGAAACACCATATATTTT.

The CDR3 loop is CASRIDRDLEQYF. In DNA form, the CDR3 reads TGTGCCAGCAGGATCGACAGGGACTTAGAGCAGTACTTC. The rearrangement joins TRBV2 to TRBJ2-7; weak D call: TRBD1 (7 bases). The CDR3 loop spans 13 amino acids. CDR1 is SNHLY, CDR2 FYNNEI, per germline. V dropped 6 bases and J dropped 7 bases, with 16 bases sitting between them.

The rearrangement uses TRBV28 and TRBJ1-2; D is unresolved. Germline-derived CDR1 and CDR2 are MDHEN and SYDVKM. V dropped 5 bases and J dropped 4 bases, with 11 bases sitting between them. The CDR3 contains 13 residues. CDR3 loop: CASSQQVIYGYTF. CDR3 bases: TGTGCCAGCAGTCAGCAGGTTATCTATGGCTACACCTTC.

The chain couples TRBV6-2 or TRBV6-3 to TRBJ2-2; D may be TRBD2 (6 bases). The V gene lost 5 bases and the J gene lost 1 base, with 11 bases spanning the gap. This CDR3 has 15 residues. Per the germline V gene, CDR1 is MNHEY and CDR2 is SVGEGT. CDR3 nucleotides: TGTGCCAGCAGTAATCTTAGCGGGAACACCGGGGAGCTGTTTTTT. It encodes CASSNLSGNTGELFF.

This chain links TRBV28 with TRBJ1-5; unclear D gene. The CDR3 contains 17 residues. Deletions cut 4 bases from V and 0 bases from J, with 16 bases between. The germline CDR1 and CDR2 sequences are MDHEN and SYDVKM. The CDR3 DNA is TGTGCCAGCAGTTCCCCCGGGAGGATCGATAGCAATCAGCCCCAGCATTTT. It codes for CASSSPGRIDSNQPQHF.